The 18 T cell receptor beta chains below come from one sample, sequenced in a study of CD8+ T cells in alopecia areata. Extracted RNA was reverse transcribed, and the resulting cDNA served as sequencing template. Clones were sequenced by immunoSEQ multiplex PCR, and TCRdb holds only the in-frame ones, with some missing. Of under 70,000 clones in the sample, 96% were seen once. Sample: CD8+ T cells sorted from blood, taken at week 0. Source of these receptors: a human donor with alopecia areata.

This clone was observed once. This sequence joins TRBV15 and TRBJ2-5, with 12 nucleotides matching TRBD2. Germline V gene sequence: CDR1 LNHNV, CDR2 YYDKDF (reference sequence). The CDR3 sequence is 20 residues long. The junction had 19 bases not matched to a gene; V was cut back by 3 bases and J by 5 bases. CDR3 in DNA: TGTGCCACCAGCAGCTCCCGAACGGGGCTAGCGGGGGGGCCTTGGGAGACCCAGTACTTC. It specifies CATSSSRTGLAGGPWETQYF.

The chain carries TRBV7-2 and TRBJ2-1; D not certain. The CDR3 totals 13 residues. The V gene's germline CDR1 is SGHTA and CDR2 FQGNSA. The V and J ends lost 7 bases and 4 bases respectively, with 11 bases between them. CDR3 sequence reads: CASTHLDYNEQFF. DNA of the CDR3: TGTGCCAGCACCCATCTCGATTACAATGAGCAGTTCTTC.

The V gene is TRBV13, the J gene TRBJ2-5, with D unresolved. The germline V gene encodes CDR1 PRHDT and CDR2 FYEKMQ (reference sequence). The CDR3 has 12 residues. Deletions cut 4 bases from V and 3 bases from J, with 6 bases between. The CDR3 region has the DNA TGTGCCAGCAGCTCCTTAAAAGAGACCCAGTACTTC. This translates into CASSSLKETQYF.

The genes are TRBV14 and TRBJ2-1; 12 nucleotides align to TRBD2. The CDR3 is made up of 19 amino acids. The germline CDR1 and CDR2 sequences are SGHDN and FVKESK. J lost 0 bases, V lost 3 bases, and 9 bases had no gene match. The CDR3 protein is CASSQGITSGGSSYNEQFF. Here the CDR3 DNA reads TGTGCCAGCAGCCAGGGTATCACTAGCGGGGGGAGCTCCTACAATGAGCAGTTCTTC.

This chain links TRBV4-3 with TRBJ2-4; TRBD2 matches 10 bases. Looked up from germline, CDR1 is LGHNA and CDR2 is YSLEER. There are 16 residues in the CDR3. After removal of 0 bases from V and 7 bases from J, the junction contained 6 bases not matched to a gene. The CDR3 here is CASSQDQRGGGNIQYF. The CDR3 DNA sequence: TGCGCCAGCAGCCAAGATCAGCGGGGGGGCGGTAACATTCAGTACTTC.

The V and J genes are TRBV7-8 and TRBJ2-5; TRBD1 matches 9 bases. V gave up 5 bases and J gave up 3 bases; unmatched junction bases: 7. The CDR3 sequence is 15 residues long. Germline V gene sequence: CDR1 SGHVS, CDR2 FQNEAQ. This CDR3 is CASSPPDRGKETQYF. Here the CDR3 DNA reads TGTGCCAGCAGCCCACCAGACAGGGGGAAAGAGACCCAGTACTTC.

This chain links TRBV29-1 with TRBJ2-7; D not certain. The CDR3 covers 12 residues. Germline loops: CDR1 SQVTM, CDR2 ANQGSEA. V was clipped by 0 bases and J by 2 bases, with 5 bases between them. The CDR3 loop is CSVEESTYEQYF. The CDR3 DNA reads TGCAGCGTTGAAGAAAGTACCTACGAGCAGTACTTC.

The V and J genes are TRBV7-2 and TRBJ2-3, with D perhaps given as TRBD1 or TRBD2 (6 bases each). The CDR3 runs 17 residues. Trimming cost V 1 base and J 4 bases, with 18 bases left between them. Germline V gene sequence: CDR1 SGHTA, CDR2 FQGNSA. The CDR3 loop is CASSLEWGWGAADTQYF. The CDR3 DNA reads TGTGCCAGCAGCTTAGAATGGGGCTGGGGGGCTGCAGATACGCAGTATTTT.

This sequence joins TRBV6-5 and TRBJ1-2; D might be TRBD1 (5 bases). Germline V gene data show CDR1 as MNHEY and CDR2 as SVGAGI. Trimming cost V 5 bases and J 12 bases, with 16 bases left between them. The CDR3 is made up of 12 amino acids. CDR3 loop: CASSQRIGGNTF. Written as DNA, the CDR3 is TGTGCCAGCAGTCAACGGATCGGGGGAAACACCTTC.

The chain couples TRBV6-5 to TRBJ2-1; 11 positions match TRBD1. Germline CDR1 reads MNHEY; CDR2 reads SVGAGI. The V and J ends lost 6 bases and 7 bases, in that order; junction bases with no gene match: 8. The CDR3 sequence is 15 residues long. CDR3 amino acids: CASSRGQGAYNEQFF. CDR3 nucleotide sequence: TGTGCCAGCAGCCGAGGACAGGGGGCGTATAATGAGCAGTTCTTC.

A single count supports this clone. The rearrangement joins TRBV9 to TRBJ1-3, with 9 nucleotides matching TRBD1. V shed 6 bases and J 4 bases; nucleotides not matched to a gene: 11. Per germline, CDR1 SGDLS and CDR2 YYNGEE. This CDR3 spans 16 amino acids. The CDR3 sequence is CASTGGQGSEGNTIYF. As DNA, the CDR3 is TGTGCCAGCACGGGAGGACAGGGGTCGGAAGGAAACACCATATATTTT. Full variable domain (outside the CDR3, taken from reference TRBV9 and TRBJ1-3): DSGVTQTPKHLITATGQRVTLRCSPRSGDLSVYWYQQSLDQGLQFLIQYYNGEERAKGNILERFSAQQFPDLHSELNLSSLELGDSALYFCASTGGQGSEGNTIYFGEGSWLTVV.

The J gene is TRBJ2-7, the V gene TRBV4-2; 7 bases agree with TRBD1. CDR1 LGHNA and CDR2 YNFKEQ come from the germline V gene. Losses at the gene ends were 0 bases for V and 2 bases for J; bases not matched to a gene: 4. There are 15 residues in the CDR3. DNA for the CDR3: TGTGCCAGCAGCCAAGATTTTGGGACAGCCTACGAGCAGTACTTC. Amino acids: CASSQDFGTAYEQYF.

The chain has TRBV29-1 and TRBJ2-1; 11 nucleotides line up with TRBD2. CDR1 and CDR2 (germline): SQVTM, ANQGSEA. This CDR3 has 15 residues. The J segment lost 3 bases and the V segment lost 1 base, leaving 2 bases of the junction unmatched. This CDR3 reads CSVEGLAGNYNEQFF. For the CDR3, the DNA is TGCAGCGTTGAAGGACTAGCGGGGAACTACAATGAGCAGTTCTTC.

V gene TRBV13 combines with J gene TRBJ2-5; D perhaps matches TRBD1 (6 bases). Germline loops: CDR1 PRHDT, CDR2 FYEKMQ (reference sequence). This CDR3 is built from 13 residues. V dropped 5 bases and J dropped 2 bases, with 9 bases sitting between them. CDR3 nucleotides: TGTGCCAGCAGCCCCGACAGGCAAGAGACCCAGTACTTC. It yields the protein CASSPDRQETQYF.

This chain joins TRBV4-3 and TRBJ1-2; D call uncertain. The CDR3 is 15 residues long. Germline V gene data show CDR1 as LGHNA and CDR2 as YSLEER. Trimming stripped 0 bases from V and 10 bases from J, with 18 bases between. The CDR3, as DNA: TGCGCCAGCAGCCAAGACCTCGGCGGAAAGGACGACTACACCTTC. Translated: CASSQDLGGKDDYTF.

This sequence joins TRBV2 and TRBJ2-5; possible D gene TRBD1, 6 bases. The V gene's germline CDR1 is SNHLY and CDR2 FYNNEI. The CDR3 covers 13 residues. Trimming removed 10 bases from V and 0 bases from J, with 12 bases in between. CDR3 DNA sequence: TGTGCCACCAGCGACAGGTACCAAGAGACCCAGTACTTC. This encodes CATSDRYQETQYF.

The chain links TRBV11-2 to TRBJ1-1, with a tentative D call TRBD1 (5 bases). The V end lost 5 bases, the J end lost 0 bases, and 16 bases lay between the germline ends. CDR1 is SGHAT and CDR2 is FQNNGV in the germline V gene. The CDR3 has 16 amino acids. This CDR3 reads CASSLGREGMNTEAFF. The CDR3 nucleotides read TGTGCCAGCAGCCTTGGAAGGGAGGGGATGAACACTGAAGCTTTCTTT.

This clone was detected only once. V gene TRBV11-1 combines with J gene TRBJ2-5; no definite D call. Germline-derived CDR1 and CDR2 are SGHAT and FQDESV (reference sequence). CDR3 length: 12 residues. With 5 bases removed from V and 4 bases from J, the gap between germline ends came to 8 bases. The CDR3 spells CASSPRRETQYF. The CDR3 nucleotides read TGTGCCAGCAGCCCCCGGAGAGAGACCCAGTACTTC.